The source of this T cell receptor (beta chain) is a study of blood T cells in healthy people across ages. Findings and limits, study-wide: The study could not conclusively compare naive and antigen-experienced cells, given its unsorted PBMCs. Diversity estimates from one million T cells were considered underestimates.

Primed by a sample-barcoded 5' primer and a J-beta primer mix, a second PCR proceeded for roughly 7 to 12 cycles. Using its own MiXCR run on the 5' RACE reads, TCRdb lists one record per CDR3 protein. The sample shows 870,000 or so distinct CDR3 sequences, 29% of them seen only once. This clonotype showed up many times. Its antigen is still unknown. The donors, all healthy, were Caucasians living in Russia, aged roughly 6 to 95. The study isolated at least 6 million PBMCs from each sample. Sequenced: blood. The clonotype originates from a woman of 80 years or more in good health.

CDR3 bases: TGCGCCAGCGGCCGACAGGGTCCCAACGAGCAGTACTTC. Its protein product is CASGRQGPNEQYF. This chain uses TRBV5-1 with TRBJ2-7; 7 nucleotides agree with TRBD1. V was clipped by 7 bases and J by 5 bases; unmatched bases: 9. Per the germline V gene, CDR1 is SGHRS and CDR2 is YFSETQ. The CDR3 totals 13 residues.